The rows below give T cell receptor beta chains drawn from one sample of a study of OX40 agonist ivuxolimab in advanced cancers. The repertoire was sequenced with immunoSEQ multiplex PCR; TCRdb's copy has only in-frame clones and lacks some. Among 78,000 or so clones, about 94% were seen once, and the ten largest hold 0.44%. Source: CD4+ or CD8+ T cells sorted from blood, taken in a trial of the OX40 agonist ivuxolimab. These receptors were obtained from an adult with an advanced solid tumor such as melanoma, head and neck, liver or kidney cancer. Each CDR3 is given with its conserved first and last residue. The D gene is left open where the match is weak. Some rows have no size entry. The others give once, few or many, or a class for an expanded clone.

cdr3_length: 15
clone_size: .
d_call: TRBD1
j_call: TRBJ1-2
v_call: TRBV6-5
cdr3_nt: TGTGCCAGCAGAGACGGGACAGGCGTGAACTATGGCTACACCTTC
cdr3_aa: CASRDGTGVNYGYTF

cdr3_length: 17
clone_size: .
d_call: TRBD2
j_call: TRBJ2-3
v_call: TRBV4-3
cdr3_nt: TGCGCCAGCAGCCAACGGGGACTAGCGGGAGTATCAGATACGCAGTATTTT
cdr3_aa: CASSQRGLAGVSDTQYF

cdr3_length: 16
clone_size: once
d_call: TRBD1
j_call: TRBJ2-7
v_call: TRBV9
cdr3_nt: TGTGCCAGCAGCGTAGGGGGCAGGGGGAGTGCTAACGAGCAGTACTTC
cdr3_aa: CASSVGGRGSANEQYF

cdr3_length: 14
clone_size: .
d_call: TRBD2
j_call: TRBJ2-5
v_call: TRBV5-6
cdr3_nt: TGTGCCAGCAGCTTGGCGCAGGGAGGGATGCCCCAGTACTTC
cdr3_aa: CASSLAQGGMPQYF

cdr3_length: 13
clone_size: .
d_call: .
j_call: TRBJ2-7
v_call: TRBV6-1
cdr3_nt: TGTGCCAGCAGCGTCTCAGGGTCCTACGAGCAGTACTTC
cdr3_aa: CASSVSGSYEQYF

cdr3_length: 15
clone_size: .
d_call: .
j_call: TRBJ2-5
v_call: TRBV11-2
cdr3_nt: TGTGCCAGCAGCTTCACCTCCGGGACGGGAGAGACCCAGTACTTC
cdr3_aa: CASSFTSGTGETQYF

cdr3_length: 17
clone_size: .
d_call: .
j_call: TRBJ2-3
v_call: TRBV7-6
cdr3_nt: TGTGCCAGCAGCTTAGGTTTACGGGAACCCCCCACAGATACGCAGTATTTT
cdr3_aa: CASSLGLREPPTDTQYF

cdr3_length: 15
clone_size: .
d_call: TRBD1
j_call: TRBJ2-7
v_call: TRBV10-1
cdr3_nt: TGCGCCAGCAGTGAAGAGGGGACAGGGTCCTACGAGCAGTACTTC
cdr3_aa: CASSEEGTGSYEQYF

cdr3_length: 14
clone_size: once
d_call: .
j_call: TRBJ2-3
v_call: TRBV25-1
cdr3_nt: TGTGCCAGCAGTGAGGGGAGATCCACAGATACGCAGTATTTT
cdr3_aa: CASSEGRSTDTQYF

cdr3_length: 15
clone_size: once
d_call: .
j_call: TRBJ2-3
v_call: TRBV9
cdr3_nt: TGTGCCAGCAGCGTATCATCTTTGACCACAGATACGCAGTATTTT
cdr3_aa: CASSVSSLTTDTQYF

cdr3_length: 13
clone_size: .
d_call: .
j_call: TRBJ2-2
v_call: TRBV5-1
cdr3_nt: TGCGCCAGCAGCTCAAAGGACACCGGGGAGCTGTTTTTT
cdr3_aa: CASSSKDTGELFF

cdr3_length: 15
clone_size: .
d_call: .
j_call: TRBJ2-3
v_call: TRBV29-1
cdr3_nt: TGCAGCGTTGGGTCGGGGGACGGTAACACAGATACGCAGTATTTT
cdr3_aa: CSVGSGDGNTDTQYF

cdr3_length: 13
clone_size: .
d_call: .
j_call: TRBJ2-5
v_call: TRBV6-6
cdr3_nt: TGTGCCAGCAGCCGGGACTTCCAAGAGACCCAGTACTTC
cdr3_aa: CASSRDFQETQYF

cdr3_length: 15
clone_size: .
d_call: TRBD2
j_call: TRBJ2-7
v_call: TRBV4-1
cdr3_nt: TGCGCCAGCAGCCGAACTAGCGGGAGTTCCTACGAGCAGTACTTC
cdr3_aa: CASSRTSGSSYEQYF

cdr3_length: 15
clone_size: .
d_call: TRBD2
j_call: TRBJ2-1
v_call: TRBV19
cdr3_nt: TGTGCCAGTAGCCTTTCTAGCGGGAGTGACAATGAGCAGTTCTTC
cdr3_aa: CASSLSSGSDNEQFF

cdr3_length: 13
clone_size: .
d_call: TRBD1
j_call: TRBJ2-5
v_call: TRBV19
cdr3_nt: TGTGCCAGTAGCGGACAGGGCTTGGAGACCCAGTACTTC
cdr3_aa: CASSGQGLETQYF

cdr3_length: 16
clone_size: .
d_call: .
j_call: TRBJ1-5
v_call: TRBV6-1
cdr3_nt: TGTGCCAGCAGTGAAGCGCCGGGTCCAGGGACTCAGCCCCAGCATTTT
cdr3_aa: CASSEAPGPGTQPQHF

cdr3_length: 13
clone_size: .
d_call: .
j_call: TRBJ2-3
v_call: TRBV19
cdr3_nt: TGTGCCAGTAGCCAGCGGTTCACAGATACGCAGTATTTT
cdr3_aa: CASSQRFTDTQYF

cdr3_length: 15
clone_size: .
d_call: TRBD2
j_call: TRBJ2-5
v_call: TRBV6-5
cdr3_nt: TGTGCCAGCAGTTACGGGACTAGCGACCAAGAGACCCAGTACTTC
cdr3_aa: CASSYGTSDQETQYF

cdr3_length: 18
clone_size: .
d_call: TRBD2
j_call: TRBJ2-3
v_call: TRBV2
cdr3_nt: TGTGCCAGCAGGGCGGGGCTAGCGGGAGGGCCGAACACAGATACGCAGTATTTT
cdr3_aa: CASRAGLAGGPNTDTQYF

cdr3_length: 14
clone_size: .
d_call: TRBD2
j_call: TRBJ2-7
v_call: TRBV6-5
cdr3_nt: TGTGCCAGCAGTCCTCGGGAGGGAGGCTACGAGCAGTACTTC
cdr3_aa: CASSPREGGYEQYF

cdr3_length: 15
clone_size: .
d_call: .
j_call: TRBJ1-5
v_call: TRBV6-5
cdr3_nt: TGTGCCAGCAGCAGGACGGGACAACTCTTGACGCCCCAGCATTTT
cdr3_aa: CASSRTGQLLTPQHF

cdr3_length: 14
clone_size: once
d_call: .
j_call: TRBJ2-7
v_call: TRBV27
cdr3_nt: TGTGCCAGCAGTTCGGGGACGTCGGTCCTCGAGCAGTACTTC
cdr3_aa: CASSSGTSVLEQYF

cdr3_length: 13
clone_size: .
d_call: .
j_call: TRBJ1-2
v_call: TRBV7-2
cdr3_nt: TGTGCCAGTCGGACAGCGGCTAACTATGGCTACACCTTC
cdr3_aa: CASRTAANYGYTF

cdr3_length: 13
clone_size: .
d_call: .
j_call: TRBJ1-2
v_call: TRBV5-1
cdr3_nt: TGCGCCAGCAGCTTGGATCTAAACGGAGGATACACCTTC
cdr3_aa: CASSLDLNGGYTF

cdr3_length: 16
clone_size: .
d_call: TRBD1
j_call: TRBJ1-3
v_call: TRBV19
cdr3_nt: TGTGCCAGTAGTGCGAGTCAGGGGGCGCCGGGAAACACCATATATTTT
cdr3_aa: CASSASQGAPGNTIYF

cdr3_length: 14
clone_size: .
d_call: TRBD1
j_call: TRBJ1-2
v_call: TRBV5-8
cdr3_nt: TGTGCCAGCAGGTGGGGACAGGGACGATATGGCTACACCTTC
cdr3_aa: CASRWGQGRYGYTF

cdr3_length: 12
clone_size: few
d_call: .
j_call: TRBJ1-2
v_call: TRBV28
cdr3_nt: TGTGCCAGCAGTTTTCTGGCCTATGGCTACACCTTC
cdr3_aa: CASSFLAYGYTF

cdr3_length: 15
clone_size: .
d_call: .
j_call: TRBJ2-6
v_call: TRBV11-3
cdr3_nt: TGTGCCAGCAACCGAGGGGGGGACGGGGCCAACGTCCTGACTTTC
cdr3_aa: CASNRGGDGANVLTF

cdr3_length: 15
clone_size: .
d_call: .
j_call: TRBJ1-5
v_call: TRBV5-1
cdr3_nt: TGCGCCAGCAGCTTGGACGGTCATAGCAATCAGCCCCAGCATTTT
cdr3_aa: CASSLDGHSNQPQHF

cdr3_length: 18
clone_size: .
d_call: TRBD2
j_call: TRBJ2-7
v_call: TRBV18
cdr3_nt: TGTGCCAGCTCACCAGAAAGACTAGCGGCACTTAAATCCTACGAGCAGTACTTC
cdr3_aa: CASSPERLAALKSYEQYF

cdr3_length: 15
clone_size: .
d_call: TRBD2
j_call: TRBJ2-7
v_call: TRBV11-2
cdr3_nt: TGTGCCAGCAGCCGACTAGGCGGGGGGAGCTACGAGCAGTACTTC
cdr3_aa: CASSRLGGGSYEQYF

cdr3_length: 16
clone_size: .
d_call: TRBD1
j_call: TRBJ1-2
v_call: TRBV6-6
cdr3_nt: TGTGCCAGCAGCAGAGGGACAGGGGGAGCTAACTATGGCTACACCTTC
cdr3_aa: CASSRGTGGANYGYTF

cdr3_length: 13
clone_size: .
d_call: .
j_call: TRBJ1-4
v_call: TRBV10-3
cdr3_nt: TGTGCCATCAGCCAGGCCCAAGGTGAAAAACTGTTTTTT
cdr3_aa: CAISQAQGEKLFF

cdr3_length: 15
clone_size: .
d_call: .
j_call: TRBJ2-3
v_call: TRBV5-1
cdr3_nt: TGCGCCAGCAGCTTGGACGGGAGTCCCTCCGATACGCAGTATTTT
cdr3_aa: CASSLDGSPSDTQYF

cdr3_length: 18
clone_size: .
d_call: TRBD1
j_call: TRBJ1-3
v_call: TRBV6-1
cdr3_nt: TGTGCCAGCAGTGAAGCTTCGGGGACAGGGGCGACCGGAAACACCATATATTTT
cdr3_aa: CASSEASGTGATGNTIYF

cdr3_length: 14
clone_size: .
d_call: .
j_call: TRBJ2-7
v_call: TRBV7-9
cdr3_nt: TGTGCCAGCAGCTTAGCGGGAGTAGAGTACGAGCAGTACTTC
cdr3_aa: CASSLAGVEYEQYF

cdr3_length: 15
clone_size: .
d_call: .
j_call: TRBJ2-6
v_call: TRBV6-5
cdr3_nt: TGTGCCAGCAGAACCCAGGCATCTGGGGCCAACGTCCTGACTTTC
cdr3_aa: CASRTQASGANVLTF

cdr3_length: 15
clone_size: .
d_call: .
j_call: TRBJ1-5
v_call: TRBV10-3
cdr3_nt: TGTGCCATCAGTGAGTCCGGAGCGGGGGTGCAGCCCCAGCATTTT
cdr3_aa: CAISESGAGVQPQHF

cdr3_length: 14
clone_size: .
d_call: .
j_call: TRBJ2-1
v_call: TRBV9
cdr3_nt: TGTGCCAGCACCGGGACCGTGGGAAGCAATGAGCAGTTCTTC
cdr3_aa: CASTGTVGSNEQFF

cdr3_length: 14
clone_size: .
d_call: .
j_call: TRBJ2-4
v_call: TRBV11-2
cdr3_nt: TGTGCCAGCAGCTTCCAGCAAGCCAAAAACATTCAGTACTTC
cdr3_aa: CASSFQQAKNIQYF

cdr3_length: 14
clone_size: .
d_call: .
j_call: TRBJ2-3
v_call: TRBV19
cdr3_nt: TGTGCCAGTAGTAACCGTGACAGCACAGATACGCAGTATTTT
cdr3_aa: CASSNRDSTDTQYF

cdr3_length: 13
clone_size: few
d_call: TRBD2
j_call: TRBJ2-5
v_call: TRBV6-5
cdr3_nt: TGTGCCAGCAGTTTTTTGGGGGGGGAGACCCAGTACTTC
cdr3_aa: CASSFLGGETQYF

cdr3_length: 13
clone_size: .
d_call: .
j_call: TRBJ2-2
v_call: TRBV11-3
cdr3_nt: TGTGCCAGCAGCTTTGGAAAAACCGGGGAGCTGTTTTTT
cdr3_aa: CASSFGKTGELFF

cdr3_length: 17
clone_size: .
d_call: TRBD2
j_call: TRBJ2-3
v_call: TRBV5-4
cdr3_nt: TGTGCCAGCAGCAGGACTAGCGGGAGTGAAAGTAGGGATACGCAGTATTTT
cdr3_aa: CASSRTSGSESRDTQYF

cdr3_length: 12
clone_size: .
d_call: .
j_call: TRBJ2-3
v_call: TRBV27
cdr3_nt: TGTGCCAGCAGTTCCGCCCCCCATCTAGCGCCTTTT
cdr3_aa: CASSSAPHLAPF

cdr3_length: 14
clone_size: .
d_call: .
j_call: TRBJ1-3
v_call: TRBV15
cdr3_nt: TGTGCCACCAGCAGAGTACACTCTGGAAACACCATATATTTT
cdr3_aa: CATSRVHSGNTIYF

cdr3_length: 14
clone_size: .
d_call: .
j_call: TRBJ2-5
v_call: TRBV21-1
cdr3_nt: TGTGCCAGCGGAGACGGGAAAGTGTTCGAGACCCAGTACTTC
cdr3_aa: CASGDGKVFETQYF

cdr3_length: 16
clone_size: .
d_call: TRBD2
j_call: TRBJ2-1
v_call: TRBV7-2
cdr3_nt: TGTGCCAGCAGTTTCACCCACCGGCGGGAGAACGGTCCGCAGTTCTTC
cdr3_aa: CASSFTHRRENGPQFF

cdr3_length: 13
clone_size: .
d_call: .
j_call: TRBJ1-1
v_call: TRBV5-5
cdr3_nt: TGTGCCAGCTCGGGGCAGCCGAACACTGAAGCTTTCTTT
cdr3_aa: CASSGQPNTEAFF

cdr3_length: 14
clone_size: .
d_call: .
j_call: TRBJ2-5
v_call: TRBV7-7
cdr3_nt: TGTGCCAGCAGCTTAGTGGCTGGGCTAGAGACCCAGTACTTC
cdr3_aa: CASSLVAGLETQYF

cdr3_length: 15
clone_size: .
d_call: .
j_call: TRBJ2-1
v_call: TRBV7-8
cdr3_nt: TGTGCCAGCAGCTTCGGCGGGCTCTCCTACAATGAGCAGTTCTTC
cdr3_aa: CASSFGGLSYNEQFF

cdr3_length: 15
clone_size: .
d_call: .
j_call: TRBJ2-2
v_call: TRBV19
cdr3_nt: TGTGCCAGTAGTATAGTGGGACGGCGGACCGGGGAGCTGTTTTTT
cdr3_aa: CASSIVGRRTGELFF